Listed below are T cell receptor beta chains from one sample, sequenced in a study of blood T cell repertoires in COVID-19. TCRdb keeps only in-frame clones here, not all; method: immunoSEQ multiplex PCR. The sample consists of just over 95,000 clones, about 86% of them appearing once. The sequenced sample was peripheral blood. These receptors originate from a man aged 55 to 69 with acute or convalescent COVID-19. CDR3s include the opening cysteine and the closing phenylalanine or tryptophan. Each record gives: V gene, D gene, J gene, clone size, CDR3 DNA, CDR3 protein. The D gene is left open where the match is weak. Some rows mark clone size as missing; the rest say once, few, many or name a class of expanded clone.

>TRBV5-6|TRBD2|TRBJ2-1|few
TGTGCCAGCAGCGTTACGGGACTAGCGGGACCTTATGAGCAGTTCTTC
CASSVTGLAGPYEQFF
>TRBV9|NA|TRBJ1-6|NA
TGTGCCAGCAGCGTAGCGGGAAATAATTCACCCCTCCACTTT
CASSVAGNNSPLHF
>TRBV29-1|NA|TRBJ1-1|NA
TGCAGCGTCGGATGGGCGGTCCGGGAGACTGAAGCTTTCTTT
CSVGWAVRETEAFF
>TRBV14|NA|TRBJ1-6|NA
TGTGCCAGCAGCCCACGGACTGGGTCTCGATCACCCCTCCACTTT
CASSPRTGSRSPLHF
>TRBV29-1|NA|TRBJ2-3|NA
TGCAGCGTCCGGGACACAATCACAGATACGCAGTATTTT
CSVRDTITDTQYF
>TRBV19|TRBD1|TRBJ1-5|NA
TGTGCCAGTAGTATAACAGGGGAGTACAATCAGCCCCAGCATTTT
CASSITGEYNQPQHF
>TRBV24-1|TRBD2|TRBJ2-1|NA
TGTGCCACCAGTGACCGTGGTGAGCGGGGGATTAATGAGCAGTTCTTC
CATSDRGERGINEQFF
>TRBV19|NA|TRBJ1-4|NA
TGTGCCAGTAAAGAGAGGGCCCAGATTGAAAAACTGTTTTTT
CASKERAQIEKLFF
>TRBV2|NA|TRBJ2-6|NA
TGTGCCAGCCCGGGCAGGGAAAGCTCTGGGGCCAACGTCCTGACTTTC
CASPGRESSGANVLTF
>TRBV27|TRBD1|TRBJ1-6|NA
TGTGCCAGCAGTCCGACAGGGGTGGATTCACCCCTCCACTTT
CASSPTGVDSPLHF
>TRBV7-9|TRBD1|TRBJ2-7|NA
TGTGCCAGCAGCTTAGGGCCAGGGGGCAGGTCCTACGAGCAGTACTTC
CASSLGPGGRSYEQYF
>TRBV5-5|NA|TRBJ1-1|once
TGTGCCAGCAGCCTCTCGGGGGACACTGAAGCTTTCTTT
CASSLSGDTEAFF
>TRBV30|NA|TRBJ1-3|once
TGTGCCTGGACCCCAGACAACTCTGGAAACACCATATATTTT
CAWTPDNSGNTIYF
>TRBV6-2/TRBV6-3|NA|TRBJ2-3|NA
TGTGCCAGCAGTAGACCCAGGGTTGGGCAGTATTTT
CASSRPRVGQYF
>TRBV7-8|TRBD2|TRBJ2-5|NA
TGTGCCAGCAGCGGGACTAGCGGGGGAACCAGGCAAGAGACCCAGTACTTC
CASSGTSGGTRQETQYF
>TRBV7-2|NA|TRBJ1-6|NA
TGTGCCAGCAGCCCATTAGAGGGTCGGAATTCACCCCTCCACTTT
CASSPLEGRNSPLHF
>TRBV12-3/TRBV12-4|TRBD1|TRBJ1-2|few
TGTGCCAGCAGACGGACAGGGGCGGGAGGCTACACCTTC
CASRRTGAGGYTF
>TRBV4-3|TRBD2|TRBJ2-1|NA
TGCGCCAGCAGCCATGCGGGGGTGGCACAGCAGTTCTTC
CASSHAGVAQQFF
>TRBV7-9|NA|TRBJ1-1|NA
TGTGCCAGCAGCGATACAGGGCTTGAAGCTTTCTTT
CASSDTGLEAFF
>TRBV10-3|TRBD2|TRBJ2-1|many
TGTGCCATCAGAAGGACTAGCGGGAGTGATGAGCAGTTCTTC
CAIRRTSGSDEQFF
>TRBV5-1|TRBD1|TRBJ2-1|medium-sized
TGCGCCAGCAGCTTTGGACAGGGATCGGGGAATGAGCAGTTCTTC
CASSFGQGSGNEQFF
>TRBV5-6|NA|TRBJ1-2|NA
TGTGCCAGCAGCCCAATGGCAGGGTGGTCAGTCGGGAGTGGCTACACCTTC
CASSPMAGWSVGSGYTF
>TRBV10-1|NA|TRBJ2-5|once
TGCGCCAGCAGTGTCGAAGGGACTCCGTGGGAGACCCAGTACTTC
CASSVEGTPWETQYF
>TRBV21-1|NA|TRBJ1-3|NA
TGTGCCAGCAGCCCCGACGCGGGGAGCTCTGGAAACACCATATATTTT
CASSPDAGSSGNTIYF
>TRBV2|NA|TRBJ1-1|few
TGTGCCAGCGGACAGAGGAACACTGAAGCTTTCTTT
CASGQRNTEAFF
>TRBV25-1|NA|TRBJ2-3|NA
TGTGCCAGCAGTGAATTAGAAATGACAGGTGGCACAGATACGCAGTATTTT
CASSELEMTGGTDTQYF
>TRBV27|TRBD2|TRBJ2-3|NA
TGTGCCAGTAGTTGGGGTAGCGGGAGTAATACGCAGTATTTT
CASSWGSGSNTQYF
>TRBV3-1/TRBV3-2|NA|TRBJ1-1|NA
TGTGCCAGCAGCCAGGCGAACACTGAAGCTTTCTTT
CASSQANTEAFF